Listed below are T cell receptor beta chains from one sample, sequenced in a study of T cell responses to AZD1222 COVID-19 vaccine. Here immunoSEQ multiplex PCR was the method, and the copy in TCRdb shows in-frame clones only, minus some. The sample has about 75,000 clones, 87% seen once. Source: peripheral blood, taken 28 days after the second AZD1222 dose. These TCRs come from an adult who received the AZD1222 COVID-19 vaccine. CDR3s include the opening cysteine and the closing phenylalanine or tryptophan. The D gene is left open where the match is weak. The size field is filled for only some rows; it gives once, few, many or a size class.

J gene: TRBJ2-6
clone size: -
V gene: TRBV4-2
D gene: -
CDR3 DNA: TGTGCCAGCAGCCAAGACAGGGATGGGGCCAACGTCCTGACTTTC
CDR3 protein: CASSQDRDGANVLTF

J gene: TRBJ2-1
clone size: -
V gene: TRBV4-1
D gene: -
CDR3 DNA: TGCGCCAGCAGCCTCGCGGTAGGTGAGCAGTTCTTC
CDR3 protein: CASSLAVGEQFF

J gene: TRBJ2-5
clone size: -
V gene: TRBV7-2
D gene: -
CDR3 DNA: TGTGCCAGCAGCTTAGGTGTGACCCAGTACTTC
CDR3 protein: CASSLGVTQYF

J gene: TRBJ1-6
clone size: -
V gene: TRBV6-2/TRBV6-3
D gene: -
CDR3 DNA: TGTGCCAGCCGCCCGGGACAAATTAATTCACCCCTCCACTTT
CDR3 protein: CASRPGQINSPLHF

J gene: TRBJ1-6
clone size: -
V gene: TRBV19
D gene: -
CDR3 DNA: TGTGCCAGTAGTATTCGACAGCCAGATAATTCACCCCTCCACTTT
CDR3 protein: CASSIRQPDNSPLHF

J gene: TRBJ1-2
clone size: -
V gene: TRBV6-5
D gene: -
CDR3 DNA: TGTGCCAGCAGTAAGAGTCCTTATGGCTACACCTTC
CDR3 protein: CASSKSPYGYTF

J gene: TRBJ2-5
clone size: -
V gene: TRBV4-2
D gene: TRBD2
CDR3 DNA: TGTGCCAGCAGCCGAACCCTGGGGGGGGGTTTGCTGGAGACCCAGTACTTC
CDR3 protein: CASSRTLGGGLLETQYF

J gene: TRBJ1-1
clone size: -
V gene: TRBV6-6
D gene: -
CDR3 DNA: TGTGCCACCGTGCCGACCGGGCGCATGAACACTGAAGCTTTCTTT
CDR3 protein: CATVPTGRMNTEAFF

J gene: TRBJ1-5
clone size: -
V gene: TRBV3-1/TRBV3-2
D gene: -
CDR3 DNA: TGTGCCAGCAGCTCTCTGGCCGACAATCAGCCCCAGCATTTT
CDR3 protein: CASSSLADNQPQHF

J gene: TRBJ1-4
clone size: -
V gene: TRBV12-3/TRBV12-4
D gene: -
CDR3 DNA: TGTGCCAGCAGTTTTCGGGAAAGGGGTAAACTGTTTTTT
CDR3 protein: CASSFRERGKLFF

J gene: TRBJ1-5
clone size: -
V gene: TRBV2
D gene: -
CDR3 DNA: TGTGCCAGCAGTGGGGAGGGGAGAAGCAATCAGCCCCAGCATTTT
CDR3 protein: CASSGEGRSNQPQHF

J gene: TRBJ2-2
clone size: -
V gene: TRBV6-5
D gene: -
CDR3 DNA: TGTGCCAGCAGAGTTGTAGGGGTTGCGACCGGGGAGCTGTTTTTT
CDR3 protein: CASRVVGVATGELFF

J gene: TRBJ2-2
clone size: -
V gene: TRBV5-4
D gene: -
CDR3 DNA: TGTGCCAGCAGCTCGACAGGTCCCGGGGAGCTGTTTTTT
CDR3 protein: CASSSTGPGELFF

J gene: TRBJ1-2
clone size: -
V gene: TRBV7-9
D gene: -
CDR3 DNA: TGTGCCAGCAGCTTATCGGCCGGGACCTATGGCTACACCTTC
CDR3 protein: CASSLSAGTYGYTF

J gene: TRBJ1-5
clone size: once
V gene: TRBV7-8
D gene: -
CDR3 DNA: TGTGCCAGCAGATCGACCTGGACAGCCGATCAGCCCCAGCATTTT
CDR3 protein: CASRSTWTADQPQHF

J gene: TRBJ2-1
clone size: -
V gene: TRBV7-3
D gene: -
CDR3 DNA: TGTGCCAGCAGCCCGGACTCACGAAATGAGCAGTTCTTC
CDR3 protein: CASSPDSRNEQFF

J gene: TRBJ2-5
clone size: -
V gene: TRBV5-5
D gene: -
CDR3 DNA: TGTGCCAGCAGCCCCGCTGGAGGGGGCGGCCGGGAGACCCAGTACTTC
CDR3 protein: CASSPAGGGGRETQYF

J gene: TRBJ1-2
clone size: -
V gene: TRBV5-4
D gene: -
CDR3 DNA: TGTGCCAGCAGCTGGACAGCCGGGACAAGGACTGGCTACACCTTC
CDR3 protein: CASSWTAGTRTGYTF

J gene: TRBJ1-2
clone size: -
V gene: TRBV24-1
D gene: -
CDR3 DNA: TGTGCCACCAGTGATTACGCTAACTATGGCTACACCTTC
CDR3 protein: CATSDYANYGYTF

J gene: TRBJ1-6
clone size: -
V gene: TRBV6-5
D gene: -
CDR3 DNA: TGTGCCAGCAAAGAGATCCTATCACCCCTCCACTTT
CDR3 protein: CASKEILSPLHF

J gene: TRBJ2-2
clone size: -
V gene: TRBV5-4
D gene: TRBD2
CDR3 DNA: TGTGCCAGCGCGGGGGAACCCACCGGGGAGCTGTTTTTT
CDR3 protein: CASAGEPTGELFF

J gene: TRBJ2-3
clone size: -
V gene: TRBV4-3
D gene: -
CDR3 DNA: TGCGCCAGCAGCCCCCCGATGCCGAATACGCAGTATTTT
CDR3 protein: CASSPPMPNTQYF

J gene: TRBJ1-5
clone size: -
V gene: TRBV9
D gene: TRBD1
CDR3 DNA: TGTGCCAGCAGCGAAGGGACAGGGGCCCAGCCCCAGCATTTT
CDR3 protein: CASSEGTGAQPQHF

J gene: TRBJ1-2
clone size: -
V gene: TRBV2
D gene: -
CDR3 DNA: TGTGCCAGCAGTGAAGCGGGGGCGGCGCGAAAGTATGGCTACACCTTC
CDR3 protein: CASSEAGAARKYGYTF

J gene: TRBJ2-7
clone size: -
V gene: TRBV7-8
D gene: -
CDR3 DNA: TGTGCCAGCAGGTCTCCGGTATCTTACGAGCAGTACTTC
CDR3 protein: CASRSPVSYEQYF

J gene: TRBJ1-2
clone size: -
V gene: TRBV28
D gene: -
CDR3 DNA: TGTGCCAGCAGTTTGGAGGGTATCGGCTACACCTTC
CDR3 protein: CASSLEGIGYTF

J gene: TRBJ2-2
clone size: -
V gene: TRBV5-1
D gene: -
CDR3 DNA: TGCGCCAGCAGCTTTTCCCCCAGGGGGGCGAACACCGGGGAGCTGTTTTTT
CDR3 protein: CASSFSPRGANTGELFF

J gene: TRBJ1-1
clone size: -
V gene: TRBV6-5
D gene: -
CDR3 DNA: TGTGCCAGCAGCACCACAGGGAACACTGAAGCTTTCTTT
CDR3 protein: CASSTTGNTEAFF

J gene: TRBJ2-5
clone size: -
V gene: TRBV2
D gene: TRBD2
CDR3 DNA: TGTGCCAGCAGTGAGAATAGCGGGGGGCTGGAGACCCAGTACTTC
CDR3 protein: CASSENSGGLETQYF

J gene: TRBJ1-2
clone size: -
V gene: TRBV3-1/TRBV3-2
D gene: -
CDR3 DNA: TGTGCCAGCAGCCCCGGCAGGTCGTCGGGTCGGGCCGGCTACACCTTC
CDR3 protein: CASSPGRSSGRAGYTF

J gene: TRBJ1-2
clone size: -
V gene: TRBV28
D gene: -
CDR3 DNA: TGTGCCAGCAGTCCTATCCCTTATAACTATGGCTACACCTTC
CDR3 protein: CASSPIPYNYGYTF

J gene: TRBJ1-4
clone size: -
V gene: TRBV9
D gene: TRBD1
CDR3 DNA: TGTGCCAGCAGCCCACAGGGACAGGGCCTGGAACTGTTTTTT
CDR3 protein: CASSPQGQGLELFF

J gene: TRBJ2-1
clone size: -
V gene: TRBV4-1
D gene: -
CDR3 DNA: TGCGCCAGCAGCCCAAGTTTGGGGGAGCAGTTCTTC
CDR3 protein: CASSPSLGEQFF

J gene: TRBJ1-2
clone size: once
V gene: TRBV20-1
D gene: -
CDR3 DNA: TGCAGTGCCCGAGGGACTGGCTACACCTTC
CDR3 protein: CSARGTGYTF

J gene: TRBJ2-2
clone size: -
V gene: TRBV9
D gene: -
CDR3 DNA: TGTGCCAGCAGCGTCAGACGGGGGAACACCGGGGAGCTGTTTTTT
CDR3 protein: CASSVRRGNTGELFF

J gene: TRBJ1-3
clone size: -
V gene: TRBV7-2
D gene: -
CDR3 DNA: TGTGCCAGCAGCACCACCGTACGATCTGGAAACACCATATATTTT
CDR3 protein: CASSTTVRSGNTIYF

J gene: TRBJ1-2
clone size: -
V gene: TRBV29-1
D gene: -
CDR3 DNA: TGCAGCGGAACAGGGACTTACGGCTACACCTTC
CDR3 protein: CSGTGTYGYTF

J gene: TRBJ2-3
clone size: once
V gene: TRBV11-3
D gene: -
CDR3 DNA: TGTGCCAGCAGCTCAGGGGGGGCCCTAGATACGCAGTATTTT
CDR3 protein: CASSSGGALDTQYF

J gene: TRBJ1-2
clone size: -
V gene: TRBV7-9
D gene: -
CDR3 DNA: TGTGCCAGCAGCTTAGGGGAGGGGCCATGCACCTTC
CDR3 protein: CASSLGEGPCTF

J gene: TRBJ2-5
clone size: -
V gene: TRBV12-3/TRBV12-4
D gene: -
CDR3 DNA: TGTGCCAGCAGTGGGACGGGCCCAGGGACCCAGTACTTC
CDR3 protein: CASSGTGPGTQYF

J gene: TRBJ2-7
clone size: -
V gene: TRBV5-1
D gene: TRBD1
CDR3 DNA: TGCGCCAGCAGCTTGGGAGACAGGGGCCACGAGCAGTACTTC
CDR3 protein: CASSLGDRGHEQYF

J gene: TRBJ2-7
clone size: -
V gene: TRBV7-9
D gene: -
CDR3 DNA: TGTGCCAGCAGCTTAGTCTCCGGGGTGGGCGAGCAGTACTTC
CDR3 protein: CASSLVSGVGEQYF

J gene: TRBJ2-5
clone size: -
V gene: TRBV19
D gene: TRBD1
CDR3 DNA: TGTGCCAGTAGTATCGGGACAGCACAAGAGACCCAGTACTTC
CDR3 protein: CASSIGTAQETQYF

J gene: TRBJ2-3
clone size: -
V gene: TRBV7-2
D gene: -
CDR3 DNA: TGTGCCAGCAGCTTAGTAGCTCCTCGGGATACGCAGTATTTT
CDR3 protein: CASSLVAPRDTQYF

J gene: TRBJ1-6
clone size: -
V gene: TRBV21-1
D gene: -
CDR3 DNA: TGTGCCAGCCCTAAAAGGACGGGGGGGCCAGGGAATTCACCCCTCCACTTT
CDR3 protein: CASPKRTGGPGNSPLHF

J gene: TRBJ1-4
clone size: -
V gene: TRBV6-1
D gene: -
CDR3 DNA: TGTGCCAGCAGTGAAGGAGGGGCGGGTGAAAAACTGTTTTTT
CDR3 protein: CASSEGGAGEKLFF

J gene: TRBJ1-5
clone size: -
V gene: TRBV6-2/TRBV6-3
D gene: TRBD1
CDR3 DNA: TGTGCCAGCAGTTGGACAGGGGTAGATCAGCCCCAGCATTTT
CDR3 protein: CASSWTGVDQPQHF

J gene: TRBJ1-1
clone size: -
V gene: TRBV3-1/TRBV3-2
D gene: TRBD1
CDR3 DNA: TGTGCCAGCAGCACAGGGGGCATCGCTGAAGCTTTCTTT
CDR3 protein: CASSTGGIAEAFF

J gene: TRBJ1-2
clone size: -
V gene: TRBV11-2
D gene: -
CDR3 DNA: TGTGCCAGCAGCTTCCGGAAAGGACTTGGCTACACCTTC
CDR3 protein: CASSFRKGLGYTF